Listed below are T cell receptor beta chains from one sample, sequenced in a study of response to subunit inactivated influenza vaccine. TCRdb called the RT-PCR reads again in MiXCR, with one record for every CDR3 protein. Of about 570,000 distinct CDR3 sequences listed, over 9% are singletons. This sample also belongs to another study, concerning T cells expressing NK-cell markers.

The material was PBMCs from blood, obtained on the day of vaccination. These receptors originate from a man aged 50-59 years who received an inactivated influenza vaccine. CDR3s include the opening cysteine and the closing phenylalanine or tryptophan. Each record gives: V gene, D gene, clone size, J gene, CDR3 protein, CDR3 DNA. D genes are given only for firm matches. Clone size is shown for a subset of rows, as once, few, many or a class of expanded clone.

v_gene: TRBV29-1
d_gene: NA
abundance: few
j_gene: TRBJ2-5
CDR3aa: CSVETNRAREYRLLEETQYF
CDR3nt: TGCAGCGTTGAGACTAACAGGGCACGGGAGTATAGGCTCCTCGAAGAGACCCAGTACTTC

v_gene: TRBV4-3
d_gene: NA
abundance: NA
j_gene: TRBJ2-3
CDR3aa: CASSPRGGGTDTQYF
CDR3nt: TGCGCCAGCAGCCCGCGTGGGGGTGGGACAGATACGCAGTATTTT

v_gene: TRBV29-1
d_gene: TRBD1
abundance: few
j_gene: TRBJ2-6
CDR3aa: CSVRINRGSGANVLTF
CDR3nt: TGCAGCGTCCGGATAAACAGGGGCTCTGGGGCCAACGTCCTGACTTTC

v_gene: TRBV15
d_gene: NA
abundance: many
j_gene: TRBJ2-7
CDR3aa: CATSRDRRYEQYF
CDR3nt: TGTGCCACCAGCAGAGATCGGCGCTACGAGCAGTACTTC

v_gene: TRBV5-1
d_gene: TRBD2
abundance: NA
j_gene: TRBJ2-1
CDR3aa: CASSWKLADTGGEQFF
CDR3nt: TGCGCCAGCAGCTGGAAACTAGCGGACACGGGGGGTGAGCAGTTCTTC

v_gene: TRBV18
d_gene: TRBD2
abundance: NA
j_gene: TRBJ2-2
CDR3aa: CASSRPLRTSGTGELFF
CDR3nt: TGTGCCAGCTCACGGCCCCTCCGGACTAGCGGCACCGGGGAGCTGTTTTTT

v_gene: TRBV7-2
d_gene: TRBD2
abundance: few
j_gene: TRBJ2-7
CDR3aa: CASSLSVAGGHEQYF
CDR3nt: TGTGCCAGCAGCTTATCAGTAGCGGGAGGCCACGAGCAGTACTTC

v_gene: TRBV5-6
d_gene: NA
abundance: many
j_gene: TRBJ1-2
CDR3aa: CASSSGFRGNGYTF
CDR3nt: TGTGCCAGCAGCTCCGGCTTTCGGGGGAACGGCTACACCTTC

v_gene: TRBV11-2
d_gene: TRBD2
abundance: NA
j_gene: TRBJ2-2
CDR3aa: CASSLDLAGVGTGELFF
CDR3nt: TGTGCCAGCAGCTTAGATCTCGCGGGAGTAGGAACCGGGGAGCTGTTTTTT

v_gene: TRBV5-6
d_gene: NA
abundance: few
j_gene: TRBJ1-1
CDR3aa: CAMGPGLLTEAFF
CDR3nt: TGTGCCATGGGCCCCGGGCTCCTCACTGAAGCTTTCTTT

v_gene: TRBV12-3/TRBV12-4
d_gene: TRBD2
abundance: many
j_gene: TRBJ2-1
CDR3aa: CASTLISAGGGNEQFF
CDR3nt: TGTGCCAGCACCCTAATCTCGGCGGGGGGCGGAAATGAGCAGTTCTTC

v_gene: TRBV10-3
d_gene: NA
abundance: few
j_gene: TRBJ1-2
CDR3aa: CAISENGAGSDYGYTF
CDR3nt: TGTGCCATCAGTGAGAATGGGGCAGGTAGCGACTATGGCTACACCTTC

v_gene: TRBV2
d_gene: NA
abundance: few
j_gene: TRBJ1-1
CDR3aa: CASSDMTYEATEAFF
CDR3nt: TGTGCCAGCAGTGATATGACATATGAGGCCACTGAAGCTTTCTTT

v_gene: TRBV29-1
d_gene: NA
abundance: NA
j_gene: TRBJ2-1
CDR3aa: CSVGWTANEQFF
CDR3nt: TGCAGCGTGGGCTGGACAGCCAATGAGCAGTTCTTC

v_gene: TRBV28
d_gene: NA
abundance: few
j_gene: TRBJ2-5
CDR3aa: CASGPQETQYF
CDR3nt: TGTGCCAGCGGGCCTCAAGAGACCCAGTACTTC